This T cell receptor (beta chain) was found in a study of shared clonotypes between healthy human individuals (dated by TCRdb to the early 2020s). For the study in its entirety: The cohort comprised a couple of women and three men aged 18 to 49 years. To estimate repertoire size and how much clonotype sharing occurs between individuals, the study deeply sequenced the blood TCR repertoires of five healthy adults. Leukapheresis yielded between about 0.85 and 10 billion PBMCs per donor. Libraries were prepared and TCR repertoires were sequenced by different laboratories using diverse techniques, in order to increase sequencing depth and limit assay-specific biases. Per donor, three plates each were used for CD4 naive and CD4 memory, two for CD8 naive, and one for CD8 memory.

TCR CDR3 regions were amplified from genomic DNA by multiplex PCR using the deep immunoSEQ assay. Extracted genomic DNA from each cell subset was distributed evenly across all wells of several immunoSEQ 96-well plates, and each plate was treated as a replicate. Each replicate PCR for sorted subsets received about 200 ng genomic DNA, equal to roughly 33,000 T cell genomes. The purified libraries were quantified using a Qubit 3.0 fluorometer, sized with a Bioanalyzer 2100, and then quantified again using the KAPA Library Quantification kit. Each immunoSEQ 96-well plate was sequenced on its own single-read 150-cycle Illumina NextSeq 550 flow cell. The authors' pipeline ran thus. The immunoSEQ output contained only junctional sequences without quality scores, so filtering could not match that applied to full-length reads. To assign V/J genes and CDR3, sequences were annotated against IMGT germline references using PyIR, a Python wrapper for IgBLAST v1.9. Reads with weak V/J assignments (E-value above 1e-6), missing CDR3, stop codons, out-of-frame junctions, or ambiguous translated residues were removed. V3J clonotypes were defined by identical inferred V gene, J gene, and CDR3 amino acid sequence. Percentage overlap between repertoires was computed as shared unique clonotypes divided by the size of the smaller repertoire. Three approaches were used to assess repertoire richness: RTK rarefaction, the Chao1 estimator, and Recon v2.1 estimates of unobserved clonotypes. Generation probabilities for all TCRbeta clonotypes obtained by the gDNA method from a handful of donors were computed using OLGA. The table was pulled from immuneACCESS by TCRdb, which kept in-frame rearrangements only. Such tables lose some clones; where checked, under half of the loss comes from unresolved V genes, and the rest has no known cause. The V and J calls and clone size come from that table; D and trimming were worked out from the DNA. This sample has hundreds of thousands of clones in its table, and around three quarters of those were observed once. About 1.8% of the sample lies in the top ten.

The donors were healthy, HIV-negative adults with no recently reported acute infections or vaccinations. All donors were Caucasian adults living in Nashville, Tennessee, USA. Magnetic negative selection was used to enrich CD4+ T cells, after which naive cells were positively selected on CD45RA and the negative fraction became the memory subset. After blood collection by leukapheresis, PBMCs were isolated using Ficoll-Histopaque density gradient centrifugation and then cryopreserved in the vapor phase of liquid nitrogen. Purity and quantity of every magnetically sorted T cell population were checked by analytical flow cytometry. From each sorted fraction, genomic DNA was isolated and quantified by UV absorbance on a Nanodrop 2000c. Points on this clone: Its binding antigen is unknown. Base qualities are missing; no much larger clone stands one base away.

The CDR3 numbers 12 residues from cysteine through phenylalanine. Kept here is only the CDR3 DNA, which spans 36 bases and is read in frame from base 1. Compared with germline, V lacks 10 bases and J lacks 7 bases; bases without a gene match: 9. Sequences MDHEN (CDR1) and SYDVKM (CDR2) are obtained from the germline V gene. What the authors observed across the whole study: Pairwise subsampling led to the expectation that sequencing depth would affect the degree of clonotype sharing among donors. Estimated clonotype richness was generally larger for naive than for memory subsets. Sampling was limited to blood, and TCR repertoires in tissue likely differ from TCR repertoires in blood. When a few donors were compared, the shared fraction of clonotypes was around 5% for naive CD4, approximately 3.5% for naive CD8, more than 2% for memory CD4, and roughly 0.4% for memory CD8. Higher generation probabilities were observed for clonotypes shared by all four sorted-subset donors than for non-shared clonotypes. The genetic and exposure-history diversity represented was limited by the small number of donors. Rarefaction of sorted-subset datasets indicated incomplete sequencing despite the large sequencing depth.

The V gene is TRBV28 and the J gene is TRBJ2-5, with TRBD2 identical over 7 junction bases. The material sequenced was memory CD4+ T cells sorted from blood. The cell subset or site label, as the study defines it: CD45RA-negative fraction. The receptor comes from a woman younger than 45 in good health. CDR3 protein: CATGASGVTQYF. In nucleotides, the sequence is TGTGCCACCGGAGCCAGCGGGGTGACCCAGTACTTC.